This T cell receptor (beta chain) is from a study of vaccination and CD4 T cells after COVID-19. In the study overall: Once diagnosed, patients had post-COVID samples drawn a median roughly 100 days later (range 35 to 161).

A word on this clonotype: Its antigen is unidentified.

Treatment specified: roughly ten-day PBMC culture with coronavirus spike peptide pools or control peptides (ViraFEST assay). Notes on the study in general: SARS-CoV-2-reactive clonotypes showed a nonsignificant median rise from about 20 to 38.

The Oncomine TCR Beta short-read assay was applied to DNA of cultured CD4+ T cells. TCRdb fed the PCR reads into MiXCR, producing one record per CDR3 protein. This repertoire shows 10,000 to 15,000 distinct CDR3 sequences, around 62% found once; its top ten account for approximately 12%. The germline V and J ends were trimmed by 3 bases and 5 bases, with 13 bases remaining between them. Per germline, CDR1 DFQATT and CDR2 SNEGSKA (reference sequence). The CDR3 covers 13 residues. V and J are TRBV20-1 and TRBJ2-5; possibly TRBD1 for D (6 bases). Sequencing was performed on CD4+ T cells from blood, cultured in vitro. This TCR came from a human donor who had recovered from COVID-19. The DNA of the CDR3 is TGCAGTGCTAGTATCAGTCAGGGGGAGACCCAGTACTTC. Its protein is CSASISQGETQYF.